The sequence of this T cell receptor beta chain was determined in a study of T-cell memory formation after mild COVID-19. Study overall: Largely donor-specific sequence clusters came from two donors. Overall study results and limits: Still unconfirmed is whether the second-wave clones peaking on day 37 recognized SARS-CoV-2. Shrinking CD4+ clones were chiefly CM and EM; CD8+ ones were chiefly EMRA.

TCRdb itself ran the 5' RACE reads through MiXCR, one entry per CDR3 protein. Of approximately 260,000 distinct CDR3 sequences in the sample, 16% are singletons; the top ten hold around 3.4%. This clonotype was counted a few times. Its antigen is currently unknown. V gave up 4 bases and J gave up 5 bases; unmatched junction bases: 6. This CDR3 spans 16 amino acids. Germline CDR1 and CDR2: MNHEY and SVGAGI. V is TRBV6-5 and J is TRBJ2-1; 12 nucleotides line up with TRBD2. The sequence came from a man between 18 and 29 years old who had mild COVID-19 (a few samples of this study predate the infection). Cell type and time point are not known. The sequenced sample was PBMCs or a T cell subset sorted from them (not recorded which). This chain's CDR3 is CASSSPTSGGHNEQFF. DNA of the CDR3: TGTGCCAGCAGTTCCCCGACTAGCGGGGGCCACAATGAGCAGTTCTTC.